This passage covers 18 T cell receptor beta chains from one sample sequenced in a study of CD8+ T cells in alopecia areata. RNA extraction was followed by reverse transcription into cDNA, which acted as the sequencing template. Only in-frame clones appear in the TCRdb table, and some are missing; sequencing was by immunoSEQ multiplex PCR. The data hold 150,000 to 200,000 clones, with about three fifths observed a single time. What was sequenced was CD4+ T cells sorted from blood. The receptors shown here come from a human donor in good health.

This clone was seen only a few times. In the same sample, other DNA sequences code for this CDR3. The chain couples TRBV29-1 to TRBJ2-5; D may be TRBD1 (5 bases). With 3 bases removed from V and 4 bases from J, the gap between germline ends came to 6 bases. The CDR3 totals 11 residues. From germline, CDR1 is SQVTM and CDR2 ANQGSEA. Written as DNA, the CDR3 is TGCAGCGTTGACAGGGCAGAGACCCAGTACTTC. Protein: CSVDRAETQYF.

The chain employs TRBV5-6 and TRBJ2-7; 8 bases are a match to TRBD1. This CDR3 spans 13 amino acids. The V segment lost 2 bases and the J segment 7 bases; nucleotides outside the gene matches: 5. The germline CDR1 and CDR2 sequences are SGHDT and YYEEEE. DNA of the CDR3: TGTGCCAGCAGCTTTTGGACAGGGAGGGAGCAGTACTTC. Amino acid sequence: CASSFWTGREQYF.

This clone was counted between two and nine times. The chain uses TRBV30 and TRBJ2-5; D perhaps matches TRBD1 (5 bases). Germline V gene data show CDR1 as GTSNPN and CDR2 as SVGIG (reference sequence). The ends were cut back, 0 bases at V and 5 bases at J, with 7 bases in the middle. The CDR3 covers 12 residues. As DNA, the CDR3 is TGTGCCTGGAGTGTACAGGAGGAGACCCAGTACTTC. Translating gives CAWSVQEETQYF.

V usage is TRBV28 and J usage is TRBJ2-7; no firm D call. The V end was cut by 8 bases, the J end by 0 bases, with 11 bases between. This CDR3 is 13 amino acids long. Germline loops: CDR1 MDHEN, CDR2 SYDVKM. CDR3 bases: TGTGCCAGCGATGGCAGTCACTCCTACGAGCAGTACTTC. This encodes CASDGSHSYEQYF.

There are a few counts of this clone. In DNA, the CDR3 is TGTGCCAGCAGTGAAAGGTGGCCGGGGGCGCAAAAAGCGAACACCGGGGAGCTGTTTTTT. It codes for CASSERWPGAQKANTGELFF. The chain recombines TRBV2 with TRBJ2-2, with D perhaps being TRBD1 or TRBD2 (6 bases each). V was trimmed by 2 bases and J by 0 bases, leaving 22 bases between them. There are 20 residues in the CDR3. Per germline, CDR1 SNHLY and CDR2 FYNNEI.

V and J are TRBV6-6 and TRBJ2-1, with 11 bases matching TRBD2. Germline lookup yields CDR1 MNHNY and CDR2 SVGAGI (reference sequence). There are 16 residues in the CDR3. After removal of 6 bases from V and 9 bases from J, the junction contained 13 bases not matched to a gene. The DNA of the CDR3 is TGTGCCAGCAGCCAATCCGGGACTAGCGGTTCTGGTGAGCAGTTCTTC. Its translation is CASSQSGTSGSGEQFF.

The chain is built from TRBV11-2 and TRBJ1-5; no clear D. Germline V gene data show CDR1 as SGHAT and CDR2 as FQNNGV. The CDR3 is made up of 13 amino acids. Deletions cut 1 base from V and 5 bases from J, with 6 bases between. CDR3 coding DNA: TGTGCCAGCAGCTTAGTAAAGGATCAGCCCCAGCATTTT. Residues: CASSLVKDQPQHF.

This clone has just a few counts. In DNA form, the CDR3 reads TGTGCCAGCAGCCGCCTCGGACTAGCGATCAATGAGCAGTTCTTC. Amino acids: CASSRLGLAINEQFF. V usage is TRBV5-4 and J usage is TRBJ2-1; the match to TRBD2 covers 9 bases. The CDR3 has 15 residues. Losses at the gene ends were 4 bases for V and 6 bases for J; bases not matched to a gene: 8. CDR1 is SGHNT and CDR2 is YYREEE in the germline V gene (reference sequence).

The chain employs TRBV30 and TRBJ2-7; 8 positions agree with TRBD2. The CDR3 totals 15 residues. The germline gives CDR1 GTSNPN, CDR2 SVGIG (reference sequence). J was trimmed by 2 bases and V by 5 bases; bases with no gene match: 11. The CDR3 here is CAWAGSGIVAYEQYF. The CDR3 DNA follows: TGTGCCTGGGCGGGTAGCGGGATTGTAGCCTACGAGCAGTACTTC.

This rearrangement joins TRBV29-1 to TRBJ2-3, with D unresolved. V lost 5 bases and J lost 2, with 11 bases in between. The CDR3 consists of 13 residues. Germline V gene lookup returns CDR1 SQVTM and CDR2 ANQGSEA. The chain's CDR3 is CSVKQRLTDTQYF. As DNA, the CDR3 is TGCAGCGTTAAGCAGAGACTCACAGATACGCAGTATTTT.

V is TRBV4-1 and J is TRBJ1-5, with D perhaps TRBD1 (5 bases). The CDR3 is 14 residues long. Germline CDR1 reads MGHRA; CDR2 reads YSYEKL. V was cut by 3 bases and J by 8 bases, with 14 bases left in between. The CDR3 region has the DNA TGCGCCAGCAGCCACGGGGCAGGGCAGGAGCCCCAGCATTTT. It yields the protein CASSHGAGQEPQHF.

DNA for the CDR3: TGTGCCAGCAGTTATAAGGACCCATCCGGGACCCAGTACTTC. This encodes CASSYKDPSGTQYF. The chain has TRBV6-5 and TRBJ2-5; D ambiguous. The CDR3 length is 14 residues. Germline CDR1 is MNHEY and CDR2 is SVGAGI. The V end was cut by 3 bases, the J end by 7 bases, with 15 bases between.

The V and J genes are TRBV30 and TRBJ1-1; a weak D match, TRBD1 (6 bases). The germline CDR1 and CDR2 sequences are GTSNPN and SVGIG (reference sequence). With 4 bases removed from V and 11 bases from J, the gap between germline ends came to 20 bases. CDR3 length: 13 amino acids. CDR3 loop: CAWNRADRTGAFF. CDR3 in DNA: TGTGCCTGGAATAGGGCGGACCGCACAGGGGCTTTCTTT.

The J gene is TRBJ2-1, the V gene TRBV6-6; 8 positions agree with TRBD2. V was clipped by 11 bases and J by 8 bases; unmatched bases: 11. The CDR3 has 13 residues. Looked up from germline, CDR1 is MNHNY and CDR2 is SVGAGI (reference sequence). The CDR3 region has the DNA TGTGCCGCCCGACTAGCGCCGGCCGATGAGCAGTTCTTC. Its translation is CAARLAPADEQFF.

J is TRBJ2-6 and V is TRBV29-1, with D tentatively TRBD2 (6 bases). Trimming took 3 bases from V and 3 from J, leaving 6 bases between them. This CDR3 is 13 amino acids long. The V gene's germline CDR1 is SQVTM and CDR2 ANQGSEA. The CDR3, as DNA: TGCAGCGTTGACGGGGGTGGGGCCAACGTCCTGACTTTC. The encoded protein is CSVDGGGANVLTF. Complete variable domain (other parts from reference TRBV29-1 and TRBJ2-6): SAVISQKPSRDICQRGTSLTIQCQVDSQVTMMFWYRQQPGQSLTLIATANQGSEATYESGFVIDKFPISRPNLTFSTLTVSNMSPEDSSIYLCSVDGGGANVLTFGAGSRLTVL.

The chain couples TRBV7-2 to TRBJ2-1; 8 bases agree with TRBD1. Looked up from germline, CDR1 is SGHTA and CDR2 is FQGNSA. The ends lost 4 bases at V and 4 bases at J; junction bases unmatched: 6. This CDR3 is built from 15 residues. CDR3 loop: CASSSQDRVYNEQFF. CDR3 nucleotides: TGTGCCAGCAGCTCACAGGACAGGGTATACAATGAGCAGTTCTTC.

The chain has TRBV19 and TRBJ1-5; D call uncertain. V was shortened by 2 bases and J by 4 bases, with 12 bases between the two germline ends. Germline values: CDR1 LNHDA, CDR2 SQIVND (reference sequence). The CDR3 length is 15 residues. The CDR3 is CASSIPSHGNQPQHF. The CDR3 coding sequence is TGTGCCAGTAGTATACCCTCCCATGGAAATCAGCCCCAGCATTTT.

This clone was counted only a few times. The rearrangement links TRBV29-1 to TRBJ1-1; D call uncertain. Germline CDR1 and CDR2: SQVTM and ANQGSEA. V lost 4 bases, J lost 2 bases, and 8 bases lay in between. This CDR3 is built from 12 residues. The CDR3 region has the DNA TGCAGCGTTGTAGTCGTAAACACTGAAGCTTTCTTT. Its translation is CSVVVVNTEAFF.